The T cell receptor beta chain described here comes from a study of CD8+ T cells in alopecia areata. Study-wide findings and caveats: Especially in alopecia totalis/universalis, lesional scalp showed greater clonality than normal scalp did. Sequencing of scalp tissue also captures the resident alphabeta T cells of normal skin.

This clone came up a few times. What it binds is unknown. Indicated treatment: oral pan-JAK inhibitor, 5-10 mg twice daily. A FACSAria was used to sort CD4+ and CD8+ T cells. These cells came from PBMCs. Investigators isolated RNA and reverse transcribed it into cDNA to act as the sequencing template. The table came from immunoSEQ multiplex PCR; TCRdb's copy has only in-frame clones and leaves some out. Among about 120,000 clones listed, approximately 59% were seen once. V lost 6 bases to trimming and J lost 5 bases; unmatched junction nucleotides: 10. Germline V lookup: CDR1 SQVTM, CDR2 ANQGSEA. CDR3 length equals 14 residues.

The sequencing used CD8+ T cells sorted from blood, collected at week 4, from a patient treated with tofacitinib. This sequence originates from a human donor with alopecia areata. The chain is built from TRBV29-1 and TRBJ1-2, with 9 nucleotides matching TRBD1. The CDR3, as DNA: TGCAGCGTATCCGGGACAGGGTTGGGATATGGCTACACCTTC. Its translation: CSVSGTGLGYGYTF.